This TCR beta chain was retrieved from a study of blood T cell repertoires in COVID-19. Across the whole study: Donors in the United States, Italy and Spain gave samples during acute or convalescent COVID-19.

This CDR3 comprises 13 residues. Germline V gene sequence: CDR1 SNHLY, CDR2 FYNNEI. With 6 bases removed from V and 5 bases from J, the gap between germline ends came to 11 bases. This clone was counted between two and nine times. Per the original data handling: Estimated nucleated cell counts came from reference gene primer amplification. Profiled with immunoSEQ multiplex PCR; TCRdb holds only in-frame clones, not every one. The V and J calls and clone size are taken from that table; D and trimming were inferred from the DNA. The sample lists around 300,000 clones; 83% were seen once. The J gene is TRBJ1-5, the V gene TRBV2, with D perhaps matching TRBD1 (5 bases). The sequence was obtained from a woman between 50 and 59 years old who had recovered from COVID-19. The sample consisted of peripheral blood. The chain's CDR3 is CASRGGGDQPQHF. CDR3 in DNA: TGTGCCAGCAGGGGGGGTGGGGATCAGCCCCAGCATTTT.